The rows below give T cell receptor beta chains drawn from one sample of a study of cytomegalovirus exposure and HLA in healthy donors. Clones were read by immunoSEQ multiplex PCR, and TCRdb kept only the in-frame ones, dropping some. This sample's table reports tens of thousands of clones. Sequencing input: PBMCs. These receptor sequences come from a woman in her fifties or sixties in good health and CMV-seropositive. The CDR3 runs from the conserved cysteine through the conserved F or W. The order of the fields is CDR3 DNA, CDR3 protein, V gene, J gene, D gene. The D gene is left open where the match is weak.

TGTGCCAGTAGTACCGGGGGACAGCTTCCTAACTATGGCTACACCTTC	CASSTGGQLPNYGYTF	TRBV19	TRBJ1-2	TRBD1
TGCGCCAGCAGCTTGGTTCAGGGGAACTACGAGCAGTACTTC	CASSLVQGNYEQYF	TRBV5-1	TRBJ2-7	NA
TGTGCCAGCAGCGTAGACCGCGCTAATTCACCCCTCCACTTT	CASSVDRANSPLHF	TRBV9	TRBJ1-6	NA
TGTGCCAGCAGGTACAAGGGGCCGAACTCCTACGAGCAGTACTTC	CASRYKGPNSYEQYF	TRBV6-6	TRBJ2-7	NA
TGTGCCAGCAGCTTGCCGAAGCCCGGGCTAGCGGGGGGAGCCGGGGAGCTGTTTTTT	CASSLPKPGLAGGAGELFF	TRBV5-6	TRBJ2-2	TRBD2
TGTGCCAGCAGTGAATGGGGAAGGGGATCCTACGAGCAGTACTTC	CASSEWGRGSYEQYF	TRBV25-1	TRBJ2-7	NA
TGTGCCAGCTCCAGGACAACTAATGAAAAACTGTTTTTT	CASSRTTNEKLFF	TRBV28	TRBJ1-4	NA
TGTGCCAGTACCTCGGACAGTGGTCGGGTAGGTACGCAGTATTTT	CASTSDSGRVGTQYF	TRBV19	TRBJ2-3	NA
TGCGCCAGCAGCTCCCAGGGGGATAATTCACCCCTACACTTT	CASSSQGDNSPLHF	TRBV5-1	TRBJ1-6	TRBD1
TGTGCCAGCAGTAGGACAGGCCCTAACTATGGCTACACCTTC	CASSRTGPNYGYTF	TRBV6-1	TRBJ1-2	TRBD1
TGCGCCAGCAGTACAGGGATAGGCAATCAGCCCCAGCATTTT	CASSTGIGNQPQHF	TRBV10-1	TRBJ1-5	NA
TGCGCCAGCAGCCTAACCCAACAGGCCAGGAACACTGAAGCTTTCTTT	CASSLTQQARNTEAFF	TRBV5-1	TRBJ1-1	NA
TGCGCCAGCACCGAGACTCCCGGGACTACTTATGGCTACACCTTC	CASTETPGTTYGYTF	TRBV5-1	TRBJ1-2	NA
TGCAGCGTTGAAGGAGGACAGGGCCTCTATGGCTACACCTTC	CSVEGGQGLYGYTF	TRBV29-1	TRBJ1-2	TRBD1
TGTGCCACCAGCCCCGATACGGGATATTACTATGGCTACACCTTC	CATSPDTGYYYGYTF	TRBV15	TRBJ1-2	NA
TGTGCCAGCAGCTATACGGACGGACTCTATGGCTACACCTTC	CASSYTDGLYGYTF	TRBV7-9	TRBJ1-2	NA
TGCGCCAGCAGCTTGTCTAGCGGGGGGGCCATTGAGCAGTTCTTC	CASSLSSGGAIEQFF	TRBV5-1	TRBJ2-1	TRBD2
TGCGCCAGCAGCTTCGGACTAGCGGGAAACACCGGGGAGCTGTTTTTT	CASSFGLAGNTGELFF	TRBV5-1	TRBJ2-2	TRBD2
TGTGCCAGTAGGCCGACACAGAACACTGAAGCTTTCTTT	CASRPTQNTEAFF	TRBV19	TRBJ1-1	NA
TGTGCCAGCAGTTCGACTAGCGGGGCCTACGAGCAGTACTTC	CASSSTSGAYEQYF	TRBV27	TRBJ2-7	TRBD2
TGTGCCAGCAGCTTGGCCGACAGGCCGGGAACTAATGAAAAACTGTTTTTT	CASSLADRPGTNEKLFF	TRBV5-6	TRBJ1-4	NA
TGTGCCATCAGGTGGGGGGACACTGAAGCTTTCTTT	CAIRWGDTEAFF	TRBV10-3	TRBJ1-1	NA
TGCAGCGTCCTTCTACAGGGAGTCTGGGGCTACACCTTC	CSVLLQGVWGYTF	TRBV29-1	TRBJ1-2	NA
TGTGCCAGCAGTCGATCTGGGGGGGTGGAGACCCAGTACTTC	CASSRSGGVETQYF	TRBV6-1	TRBJ2-5	TRBD2
TGCGCCAGCAGCCAAGTTATGAGCTCTGGAAACACCATATATTTT	CASSQVMSSGNTIYF	TRBV4-1	TRBJ1-3	NA
TGTGCCAGCAGTGCCCCCTTGATCGGGGAGGCCTACGAGCAGTACTTC	CASSAPLIGEAYEQYF	TRBV28	TRBJ2-7	NA
TGTGCCTGGAGTGTGTTGAATTTACGGGGGGGAGTCGGGGAGCTGTTTTTT	CAWSVLNLRGGVGELFF	TRBV30	TRBJ2-2	TRBD2
TGTGCCAGTACCAAGGGGGGGAACTCCTACGAGCAGTACTTC	CASTKGGNSYEQYF	TRBV19	TRBJ2-7	NA
TGCAGCGTGAGAGAGACGGGGATGCAGCCCCAGCATTTT	CSVRETGMQPQHF	TRBV29-1	TRBJ1-5	NA
TGTGCCAGCGCCTCTAGCGGGGGCGTTGAGACCCAGTACTTC	CASASSGGVETQYF	TRBV6-1	TRBJ2-5	TRBD2
TGTGCCAGCAGCAGGCGGGGGGGCCTCTCTGGAAACACCATATATTTT	CASSRRGGLSGNTIYF	TRBV7-9	TRBJ1-3	NA
TGTGCCAGCAGCTTTCAGACAGGGGCATGGGACACTGAAGCTTTCTTT	CASSFQTGAWDTEAFF	TRBV7-8	TRBJ1-1	TRBD1
TGTGCCAGCAGACGACAGAACTATGGCTACACCTTC	CASRRQNYGYTF	TRBV6-5	TRBJ1-2	NA